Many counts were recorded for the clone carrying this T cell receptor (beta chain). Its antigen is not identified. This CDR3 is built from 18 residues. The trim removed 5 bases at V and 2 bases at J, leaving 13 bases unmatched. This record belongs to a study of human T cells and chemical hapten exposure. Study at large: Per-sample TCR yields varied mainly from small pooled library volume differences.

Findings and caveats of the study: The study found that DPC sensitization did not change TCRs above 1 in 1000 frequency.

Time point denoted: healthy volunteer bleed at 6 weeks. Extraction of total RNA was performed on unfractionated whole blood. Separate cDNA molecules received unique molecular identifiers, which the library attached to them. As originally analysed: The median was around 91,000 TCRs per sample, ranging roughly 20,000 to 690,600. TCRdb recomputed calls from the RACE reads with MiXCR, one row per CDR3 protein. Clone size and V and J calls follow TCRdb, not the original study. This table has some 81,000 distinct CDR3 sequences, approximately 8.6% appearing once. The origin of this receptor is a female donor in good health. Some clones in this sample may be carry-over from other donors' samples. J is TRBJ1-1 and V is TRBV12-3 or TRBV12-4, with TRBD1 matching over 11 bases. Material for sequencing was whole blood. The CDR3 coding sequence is TGTGCCAGCAGTCTCAGGACAGGGGGCTTCGGGAGCAACACTGAAGCTTTCTTT. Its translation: CASSLRTGGFGSNTEAFF.